This TCR beta chain was sequenced for a study of cytomegalovirus exposure and HLA in healthy donors. The V and J ends lost 1 base and 3 bases respectively, with 9 bases between them. The CDR3 has 15 amino acids. Germline V gene sequence: CDR1 LNHDA, CDR2 SQIVND (reference sequence). Primers for the PCR totalled 60 Vbeta and 13 Jbeta. The repertoire was sequenced with immunoSEQ multiplex PCR; TCRdb's copy has only in-frame clones and lacks some. Among 70,000 to 100,000 clones, about 84% were seen once, and the ten largest hold approximately 2%. The sequence was obtained from a man aged 18 to 35 in good health and CMV-seronegative. The sequencing sample was made of PBMCs. The genes are TRBV19 and TRBJ1-4; D possibly corresponds to TRBD1 (5 bases). CDR3 in DNA: TGTGCCAGTAGTATAGGCGGGGCAGCTAATGAAAAACTGTTTTTT. Residues: CASSIGGAANEKLFF.